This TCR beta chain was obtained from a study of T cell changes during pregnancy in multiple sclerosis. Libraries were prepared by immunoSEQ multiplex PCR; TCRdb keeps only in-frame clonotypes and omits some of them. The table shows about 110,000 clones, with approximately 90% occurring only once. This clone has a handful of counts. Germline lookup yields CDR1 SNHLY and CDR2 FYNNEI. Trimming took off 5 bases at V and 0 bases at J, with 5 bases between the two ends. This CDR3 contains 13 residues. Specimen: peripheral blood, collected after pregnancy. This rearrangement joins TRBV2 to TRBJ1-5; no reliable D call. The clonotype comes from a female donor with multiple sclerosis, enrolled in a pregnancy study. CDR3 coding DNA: TGTGCCAGCAGTCTTAATAGCAATCAGCCCCAGCATTTT. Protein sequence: CASSLNSNQPQHF.